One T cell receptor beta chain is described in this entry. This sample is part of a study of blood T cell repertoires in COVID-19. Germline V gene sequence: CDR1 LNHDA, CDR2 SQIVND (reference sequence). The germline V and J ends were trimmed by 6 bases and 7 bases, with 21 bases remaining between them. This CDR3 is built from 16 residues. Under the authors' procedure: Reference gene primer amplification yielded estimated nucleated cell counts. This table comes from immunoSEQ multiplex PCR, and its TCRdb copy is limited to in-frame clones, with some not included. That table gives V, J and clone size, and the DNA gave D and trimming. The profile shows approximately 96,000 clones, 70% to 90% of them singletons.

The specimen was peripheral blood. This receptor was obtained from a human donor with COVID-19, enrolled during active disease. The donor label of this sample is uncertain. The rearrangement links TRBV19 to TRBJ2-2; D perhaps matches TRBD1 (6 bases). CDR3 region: CASRRNWGPLRGELFF. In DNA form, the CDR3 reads TGTGCCAGTAGGAGGAACTGGGGGCCCCTCCGCGGGGAGCTGTTTTTT.